This T cell receptor (beta chain) is from a study of blood T cell repertoires in COVID-19. Germline V CDR1 and CDR2: SEHNR, FQNEAQ (reference sequence). The CDR3 has 14 amino acids. V shed 1 base and J shed 2 bases, with 7 bases lying between them. This clone turned up a few times. Per the study methods: From reference gene primer amplification, estimates of nucleated cell counts were derived. This table comes from immunoSEQ multiplex PCR, and its TCRdb copy is limited to in-frame clones, with some not included. V and J calls and clone size are given by that table; D and trimming were obtained from the DNA. The table has over 100,000 clones, about 88% seen once; the top ten hold approximately 1.5%.

The sample taken for sequencing was peripheral blood. The TCR comes from a man between 40 and 49 years old with acute or convalescent COVID-19. The chain combines TRBV7-9 with TRBJ2-3; the D gene is possibly TRBD1 (5 bases). CDR3 loop: CASSLVDNTDTQYF. The CDR3 nucleotides are TGTGCCAGCAGCTTAGTGGACAACACAGATACGCAGTATTTT.